This TCR beta chain was recorded in a study of cytomegalovirus exposure and HLA in healthy donors. The V gene lost 4 bases and the J gene lost 2 bases, with 11 bases spanning the gap. Per germline, CDR1 SQVTM and CDR2 ANQGSEA. The CDR3 covers 13 residues. Primers: 60 Vbeta forward and 13 Jbeta reverse. Produced via immunoSEQ multiplex PCR; TCRdb's table is partial and in-frame only. The data hold 240,000 or so clones, with around 80% observed a single time. The J gene is TRBJ1-2, the V gene TRBV29-1; D remains unclear. This TCR was recovered from a middle-aged woman in good health and CMV-seropositive. Input material: PBMCs. The DNA for the CDR3 is TGCAGCGTTGGCGTCGAGGGAAACTATGGCTACACCTTC. This codes for CSVGVEGNYGYTF. The full variable domain, its missing parts supplied by reference TRBV29-1 and TRBJ1-2, is SAVISQKPSRDICQRGTSLTIQCQVDSQVTMMFWYRQQPGQSLTLIATANQGSEATYESGFVIDKFPISRPNLTFSTLTVSNMSPEDSSIYLCSVGVEGNYGYTFGSGTRLTVV.